This T cell receptor beta chain was identified during a study of T cells in Graves' hyperthyroidism and ophthalmopathy. Study-wide background: It was at initial diagnosis, before any treatment, that peripheral blood was collected.

Amplified regions were TCR beta CDR3 sequences from RNA transcripts. First-round RT-PCR of the TCR CDR3 relied on the HTBI primer set. MiXCR, run by TCRdb on the multiplex PCR reads, gives a single entry per CDR3 protein. The table shows around 250,000 distinct CDR3 sequences, with around 26% occurring only once. The germline V gene encodes CDR1 GTSNPN and CDR2 SVGIG (reference sequence). With V trimmed by 4 bases and J by 5 bases, 12 bases remained unmatched. This CDR3 is built from 15 residues. This clonotype was seen repeatedly, ten times or more. What it recognizes is unknown. Overall study results and limits: The authors' 13 V-J model separated ophthalmopathy from stable hyperthyroidism.

Each 10 ml fresh peripheral blood draw supplied the PBMCs. Sequencing was done on a sample of blood. The sequence was collected from a woman aged 35 to 49 with Graves' ophthalmopathy. This chain joins TRBV30 and TRBJ1-1, with 8 bases aligning to TRBD1. CDR3 amino acids: CAWMKTGQGRTEAFF. CDR3 DNA: TGTGCCTGGATGAAAACCGGACAGGGAAGAACTGAAGCTTTCTTT.